The 2 T cell receptor beta chains reported below all come from one sample, sequenced in a study of T cells after yellow fever vaccination. TCRdb re-analysed the 5' RACE reads in MiXCR, keeping a single row per CDR3 protein. Altogether about 550,000 distinct CDR3 sequences are present, 15% to 20% being singletons, with the ten largest covering 13% to 15%. Sequenced material: PBMCs, taken 15 days after the yellow fever booster vaccination. Receptors were obtained from a man under 40 who received the YFV17D yellow fever vaccine.

The chain is built from TRBV7-2 and TRBJ2-1; D uncertain. The germline CDR1 and CDR2 sequences are SGHTA and FQGNSA. V was clipped by 2 bases and J by 5 bases, with 4 bases between them. This CDR3 is 12 amino acids long. The CDR3: CASSLFDNEQFF. The CDR3 DNA reads TGTGCCAGCAGCTTATTCGACAATGAGCAGTTCTTC.

This clonotype was found a few times. V and J are TRBV20-1 and TRBJ2-7; 8 nucleotides line up with TRBD1. The ends lost 6 bases at V and 5 bases at J; junction bases unmatched: 9. The CDR3 contains 13 residues. Germline CDR1 reads DFQATT; CDR2 reads SNEGSKA (reference sequence). CDR3 region: CSAPGQGANEQYF. The CDR3 nucleotides read TGCAGTGCCCCGGGGCAGGGGGCCAACGAGCAGTACTTC.